This T cell receptor (beta chain) is from a study of vaccination effects on CD4 cells after COVID-19 (dated by TCRdb to between 2021 and 2024). About the investigation overall: Participants received two doses of either the BNT162b2 or the mRNA-1273 mRNA SARS-CoV-2 vaccine. SARS-CoV-2 spike-specific CD4+ TCR repertoires from before and after mRNA vaccination were compared in COVID-19 convalescent patients and in infection-naive vaccine recipients. Altogether, nine to ten COVID-19 convalescent patients and a few SARS-CoV-2-naive healthy vaccine recipients made up the full study. In the study, cultures from other donors were sequenced using the Oncomine TCR Beta short-read assay on an Illumina iSeq 100. Findings and caveats that apply to the study as a whole: In healthy vaccine recipients, vaccine-induced clones were almost all SARS-CoV-2 mono-reactive, with only 1 of 255 being cross-reactive with common cold coronaviruses. Limitations of the study were the small number of convalescent patients and the absence of early post-infection timepoints. Marked clonal contraction was observed in both infection-induced and vaccine-induced clones at late post-vaccination timepoints, consistent with waning T cell responses.

In this sample, this clone turned up once. No cognate antigen has been identified for it. No much larger clone exists at a distance of one base, and base qualities are not known. Library generation was performed with the immunoSEQ multiplex PCR assay. TCR beta CDR3 sequencing was performed on DNA from the cultured, isolated CD4+ T cells. On the study's bioinformatics: Non-productive TCR sequences were removed, reads were trimmed to the CDR3 region, and CDR3s of at least 7 amino acids were retained. Antigen-specific clonotypes were identified using the MANAFEST web app by comparison of expansion in peptide wells against reference cultures. For clones to be considered positive, expansion at FDR<0.05 versus reference and all other wells, an odds ratio above 5, and a frequency above 0.1% in two replicate wells were required. Cross-reactive clonotypes were defined as significantly expanded in SARS-CoV-2 spike wells and in at least one common cold coronavirus spike condition. Levenshtein distance calculated with the stringdist R package was used to assess CDR3 similarity, and unrooted trees were constructed with ape in R 3.6.1. Held by TCRdb, this immuneACCESS table contains in-frame sequences only and omits some clones. Under half of the omission traces to an unresolved V gene where checked; the cause of the rest is unknown. Clone size and V and J calls were adopted from that table, with D and trimming inferred from the DNA. The sample has roughly 50,000 clones on record, 75% to 80% of them singletons. The ten largest clonotypes hold around 5.5% of the sample.

At the junction V is shortened by 6 bases and J by 2 bases; bases outside the gene matches: 3. The CDR3 numbers 14 residues from cysteine through phenylalanine. The sequence is cut down to CDR3 DNA, 42 bases in frame from base 1. The CDR1 and CDR2 encoded by the germline V gene are ENHRY and SYGVKD. To identify antigen-specific CD4+ T cell clonotypes by their expansion, the ViraFEST assay first stimulated PBMC with viral peptide pools and then applied TCR sequencing. After less than 13 days of culture, CD4+ T cells were isolated with the EasySep CD4+ T cell isolation kit. None of the healthy vaccine recipients had a prior SARS-CoV-2 infection, which was confirmed by nucleocapsid antibody tests that came back negative both before and after vaccination. Around 2.1 million PBMC per well were cultured with approximately 10 ug/ml peptides in IMDM containing around 5% human AB serum, roughly 9.5 IU/ml IL-2 and gentamicin. On days 3 and 7, half of the culture medium was replaced with fresh IL-2-containing medium. Unless noted otherwise, every peptide stimulation condition was grown in triplicate wells. PBMC were separated from whole blood using Ficoll-Paque Plus gradient centrifugation and were then either cryopreserved at -140C or used fresh. The overlapping peptide pools covered the spike proteins of SARS-CoV-2 and of the common cold coronaviruses HCoV-NL63, HCoV-OC43 and HCoV-229E. Genomic DNA was extracted from cultured CD4+ T cells with the QIAamp micro DNA kit.

The sample consisted of CD4+ T cells from PBMCs cultured with HCoV-OC43 spike peptides, taken before COVID-19 vaccination. Reading the label with the study, this specimen's cell subset or site is: HCoV-OC43 spike overlapping peptide pool stimulation. This clonotype originated in a human donor who received a COVID-19 vaccine. The chain is made from TRBV10-3 and TRBJ1-5; 8 central nucleotides agree with TRBD1. The CDR3 region: CAISSTGGNQPQHF. The nucleotide sequence is given as TGTGCCATCAGCTCGACAGGGGGCAATCAGCCCCAGCATTTT.